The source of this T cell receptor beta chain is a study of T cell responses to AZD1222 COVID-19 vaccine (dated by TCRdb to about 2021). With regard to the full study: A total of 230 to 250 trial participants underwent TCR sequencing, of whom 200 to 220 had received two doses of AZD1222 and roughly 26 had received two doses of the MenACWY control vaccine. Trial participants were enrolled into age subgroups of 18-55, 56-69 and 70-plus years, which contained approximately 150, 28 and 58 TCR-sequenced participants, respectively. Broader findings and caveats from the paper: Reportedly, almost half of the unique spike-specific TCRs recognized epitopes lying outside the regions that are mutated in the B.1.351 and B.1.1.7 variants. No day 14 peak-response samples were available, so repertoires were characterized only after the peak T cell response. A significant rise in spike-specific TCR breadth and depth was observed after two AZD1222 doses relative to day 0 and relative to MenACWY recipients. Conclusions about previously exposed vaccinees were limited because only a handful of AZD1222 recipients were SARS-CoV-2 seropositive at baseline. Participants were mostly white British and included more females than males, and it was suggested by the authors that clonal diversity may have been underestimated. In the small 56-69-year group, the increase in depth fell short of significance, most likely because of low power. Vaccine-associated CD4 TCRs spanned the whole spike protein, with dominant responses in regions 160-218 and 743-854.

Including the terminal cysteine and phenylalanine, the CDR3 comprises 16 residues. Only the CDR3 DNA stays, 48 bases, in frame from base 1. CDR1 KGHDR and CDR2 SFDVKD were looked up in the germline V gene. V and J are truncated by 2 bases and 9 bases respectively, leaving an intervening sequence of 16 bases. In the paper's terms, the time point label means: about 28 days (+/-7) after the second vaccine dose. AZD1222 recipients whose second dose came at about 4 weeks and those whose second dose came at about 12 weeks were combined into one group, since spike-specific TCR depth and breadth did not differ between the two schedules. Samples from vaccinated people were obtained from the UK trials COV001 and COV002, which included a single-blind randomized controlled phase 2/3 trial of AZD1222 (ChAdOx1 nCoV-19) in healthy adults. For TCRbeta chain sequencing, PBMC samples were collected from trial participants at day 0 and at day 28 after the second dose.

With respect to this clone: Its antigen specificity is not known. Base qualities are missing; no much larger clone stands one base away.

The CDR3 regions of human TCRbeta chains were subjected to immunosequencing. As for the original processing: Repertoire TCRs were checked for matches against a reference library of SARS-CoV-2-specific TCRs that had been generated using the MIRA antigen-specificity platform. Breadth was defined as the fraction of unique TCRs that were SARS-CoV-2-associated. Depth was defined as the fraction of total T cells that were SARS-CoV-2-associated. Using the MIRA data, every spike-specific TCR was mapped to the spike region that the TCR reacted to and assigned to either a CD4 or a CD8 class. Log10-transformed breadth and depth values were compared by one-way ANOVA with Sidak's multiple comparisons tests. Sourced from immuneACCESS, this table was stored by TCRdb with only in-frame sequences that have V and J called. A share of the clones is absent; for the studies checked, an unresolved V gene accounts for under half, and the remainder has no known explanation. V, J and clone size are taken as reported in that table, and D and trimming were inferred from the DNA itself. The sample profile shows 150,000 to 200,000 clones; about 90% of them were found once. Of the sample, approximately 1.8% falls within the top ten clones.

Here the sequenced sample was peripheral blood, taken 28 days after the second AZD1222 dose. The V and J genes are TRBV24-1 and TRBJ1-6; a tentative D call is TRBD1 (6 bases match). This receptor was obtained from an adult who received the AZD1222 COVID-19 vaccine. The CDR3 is CATSDWIQGTGSPLHF. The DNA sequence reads TGTGCCACCAGTGATTGGATACAGGGTACGGGTTCACCCCTCCACTTT.